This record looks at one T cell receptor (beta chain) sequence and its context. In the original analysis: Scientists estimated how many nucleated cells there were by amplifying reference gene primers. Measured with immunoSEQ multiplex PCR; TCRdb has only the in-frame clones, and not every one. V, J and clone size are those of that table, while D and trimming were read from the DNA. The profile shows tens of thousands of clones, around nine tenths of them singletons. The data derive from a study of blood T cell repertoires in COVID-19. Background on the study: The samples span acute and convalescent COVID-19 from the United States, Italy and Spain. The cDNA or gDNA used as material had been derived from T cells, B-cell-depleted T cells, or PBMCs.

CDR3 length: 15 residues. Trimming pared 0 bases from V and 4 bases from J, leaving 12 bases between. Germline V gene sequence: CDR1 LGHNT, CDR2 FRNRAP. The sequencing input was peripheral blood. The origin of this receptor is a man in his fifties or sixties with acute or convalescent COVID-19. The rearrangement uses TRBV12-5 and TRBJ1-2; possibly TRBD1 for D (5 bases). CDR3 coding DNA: TGTGCTAGTGGTTTGGTAATAGGGGCTGGCTATGGCTACACCTTC. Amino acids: CASGLVIGAGYGYTF.